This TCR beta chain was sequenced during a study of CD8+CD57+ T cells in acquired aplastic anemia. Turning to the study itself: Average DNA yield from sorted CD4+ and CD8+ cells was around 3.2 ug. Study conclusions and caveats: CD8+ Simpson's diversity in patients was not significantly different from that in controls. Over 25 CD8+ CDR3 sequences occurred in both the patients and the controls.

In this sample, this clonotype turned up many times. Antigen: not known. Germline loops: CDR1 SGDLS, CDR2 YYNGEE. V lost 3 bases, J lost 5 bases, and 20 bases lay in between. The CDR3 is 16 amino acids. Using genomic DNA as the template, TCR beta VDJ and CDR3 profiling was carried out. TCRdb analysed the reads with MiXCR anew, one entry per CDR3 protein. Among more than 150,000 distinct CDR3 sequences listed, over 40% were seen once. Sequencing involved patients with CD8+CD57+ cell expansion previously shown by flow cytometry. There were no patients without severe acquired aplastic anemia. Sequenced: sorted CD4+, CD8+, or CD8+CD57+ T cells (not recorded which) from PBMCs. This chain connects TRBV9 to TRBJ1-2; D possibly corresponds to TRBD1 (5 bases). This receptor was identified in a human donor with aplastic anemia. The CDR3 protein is CASSDPDTPLPYGYTF. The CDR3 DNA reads TGTGCCAGCAGCGACCCGGACACCCCATTACCTTATGGCTACACCTTC.